The clone carrying this T cell receptor (beta chain) turned up a few times. The CDR3 runs 16 residues. Germline V lookup: CDR1 SEHNR, CDR2 FQNEAQ (reference sequence). V shed 5 bases, J shed 1 base, and the junction held 3 bases outside the gene matches. This record belongs to a study of response to subunit inactivated influenza vaccine. TCRdb fed the RT-PCR reads into MiXCR, producing one record per CDR3 protein. The table includes more than 200,000 distinct CDR3 sequences, more than 9% detected once. The specimen comprised non-naive T cells sorted from PBMCs, sampled around two weeks before vaccination. The TCR comes from a man in his forties or fifties who received an inactivated influenza vaccine. The chain carries TRBV7-9 and TRBJ2-1; 12 nucleotides line up with TRBD1. The CDR3 coding sequence is TGTGCCAGCAGCAGGGGACAGGGGGCGTCCTACAATGAGCAGTTCTTC. Amino acids: CASSRGQGASYNEQFF.